Listed below are T cell receptor beta chains from one sample, sequenced in a study of radiotherapy plus CTLA-4 blockade in lung cancer. This table comes from immunoSEQ multiplex PCR, and its TCRdb copy is limited to in-frame clones, with some not included. The data hold approximately 47,000 clones, with over 55% observed a single time. The input for sequencing was peripheral blood, taken from a patient treated with radiotherapy plus ipilimumab. The receptor set was obtained from a human donor with non-small cell lung cancer who had a partial response to radiotherapy plus ipilimumab. Each CDR3 is given with its conserved first and last residue. D genes are given only for firm matches. A clone size is listed for some rows: how often the clone was seen (once, few, many), or a class if it is expanded.

V	size	D	J	CDR3	DNA
TRBV27	-	TRBD1	TRBJ1-6	CASSLRGQGNSPLHF	TGTGCCAGCAGTTTAAGGGGACAGGGGAATTCACCCCTCCACTTT
TRBV7-9	few	TRBD1	TRBJ1-2	CASSLAGTGDGYTF	TGTGCCAGCAGCTTAGCGGGGACAGGGGATGGCTACACCTTC
TRBV30	few	TRBD2	TRBJ2-5	CAGEASGRETQYF	TGTGCCGGAGAGGCTAGCGGGAGAGAGACCCAGTACTTC
TRBV5-1	-	-	TRBJ1-4	CASSSRGGGEKLFF	TGCGCCAGCAGCTCCCGGGGGGGTGGAGAAAAACTGTTTTTT
TRBV7-2	-	-	TRBJ2-7	CASSLTGNSYEQYF	TGTGCCAGCAGCTTAACGGGGAACTCCTACGAGCAGTACTTC
TRBV19	once	-	TRBJ2-1	CASTDRRGSSYNEQFF	TGTGCCAGTACTGATCGTAGGGGTAGCTCCTACAATGAGCAGTTCTTC
TRBV5-6	-	-	TRBJ2-1	CASSLGPYPYNEQFF	TGTGCCAGCAGCTTGGGCCCCTACCCCTACAATGAGCAGTTCTTC
TRBV6-6	few	-	TRBJ2-7	CASRPAGSYEQYF	TGTGCCAGCAGACCAGCAGGCTCCTACGAGCAGTACTTC
TRBV27	-	TRBD1	TRBJ1-6	CASNAGTGYSPLHF	TGTGCCAGCAACGCCGGGACAGGATATTCACCCCTCCACTTT
TRBV27	-	TRBD1	TRBJ2-7	CASSFGQGRGEQYF	TGTGCCAGCAGTTTTGGACAGGGCCGGGGAGAGCAGTACTTC
TRBV5-1	once	-	TRBJ1-5	CASSLVPGEPQHF	TGCGCCAGCAGCTTAGTCCCAGGGGAGCCCCAGCATTTT
TRBV18	-	TRBD1	TRBJ1-6	CASSPGGGHNSPLHF	TGTGCCAGCTCACCAGGAGGGGGCCATAATTCACCCCTCCACTTT
TRBV6-6	-	-	TRBJ1-5	CASSTWWGRENQPQHF	TGTGCCAGCTCGACCTGGTGGGGCAGGGAAAATCAGCCCCAGCATTTT
TRBV6-5	-	TRBD2	TRBJ2-7	CATRLLAGLYEQYF	TGTGCCACCAGGCTACTAGCGGGGCTGTACGAGCAGTACTTC
TRBV19	-	-	TRBJ2-3	CASSINSDSFTDTQYF	TGTGCCAGTAGTATAAATTCGGACAGCTTCACAGATACGCAGTATTTT
TRBV27	-	TRBD2	TRBJ2-7	CASSVGGRGYEQYF	TGTGCCAGCAGTGTGGGGGGGAGAGGGTACGAGCAGTACTTC
TRBV28	-	TRBD1	TRBJ2-3	CATIYRDRSTDTQYF	TGTGCCACAATATACCGGGACAGGAGCACAGATACGCAGTATTTT
TRBV6-5	-	TRBD2	TRBJ2-1	CASGKGRGDNEQFF	TGTGCCAGCGGGAAGGGGCGGGGGGACAATGAGCAGTTCTTC
TRBV7-9	-	-	TRBJ2-1	CASAGSPDPDSYNEQFF	TGTGCCAGTGCGGGTAGTCCGGATCCGGACTCCTACAATGAGCAGTTCTTC
TRBV15	-	TRBD1	TRBJ1-5	CATSPQDRSRSNQPQHF	TGTGCCACCAGCCCCCAGGACAGGTCGAGGAGCAATCAGCCCCAGCATTTT
TRBV5-6	-	TRBD1	TRBJ2-3	CASSRRTGGADTQYF	TGTGCCAGCAGCCGAAGGACAGGGGGAGCGGATACGCAGTATTTT
TRBV28	once	-	TRBJ1-2	CASSDRLTGYTF	TGTGCCAGCAGTGACAGGTTGACTGGCTACACCTTC
TRBV7-9	-	TRBD1	TRBJ1-2	CASSPQGEGYTF	TGTGCCAGCAGCCCACAGGGGGAGGGCTACACCTTC
TRBV5-1	-	TRBD2	TRBJ2-1	CASSSRPPTGTSGRSTGNEQFF	TGCGCCAGCAGCTCGCGCCCCCCCACCGGGACTAGCGGGAGAAGTACAGGGAATGAGCAGTTCTTC
TRBV15	-	TRBD2	TRBJ2-7	CATSRDLAGGGEQYF	TGTGCCACCAGCAGAGACCTAGCGGGAGGTGGCGAGCAGTACTTC
TRBV19	few	-	TRBJ1-4	CASSIHKEKLFF	TGTGCCAGTAGTATTCACAAAGAAAAACTGTTTTTT
TRBV5-3	-	-	TRBJ2-7	CATQTLQGELAVYEQYF	TGTGCCACCCAAACCCTCCAGGGGGAACTAGCGGTCTACGAGCAGTACTTC
TRBV19	-	-	TRBJ2-1	CASSARDSNNEQFF	TGTGCCAGTAGTGCCCGGGACTCGAACAATGAGCAGTTCTTC
TRBV5-4	once	TRBD2	TRBJ2-7	CASSLTGRGGAGEQYF	TGTGCCAGCAGCTTGACGGGTCGCGGGGGGGCCGGGGAGCAGTACTTC
TRBV6-6	-	TRBD1	TRBJ2-3	CASRHGTGIGDTQYF	TGTGCCAGCAGGCACGGGACAGGCATTGGGGATACGCAGTATTTT
TRBV19	-	-	TRBJ1-6	CASSNQAYNSPLHF	TGTGCCAGTAGTAATCAGGCCTATAATTCACCCCTCCACTTT
TRBV6-5	-	-	TRBJ1-1	CASTDQGVAFF	TGTGCCAGCACCGACCAGGGCGTGGCTTTCTTT
TRBV5-1	-	TRBD1	TRBJ1-1	CASSLVQGDTEAFF	TGCGCCAGCAGCTTGGTACAGGGGGACACTGAAGCTTTCTTT
TRBV6-1	few	-	TRBJ1-5	CASLHTSGSNQPQHF	TGTGCCAGCCTTCACACGTCCGGGAGCAATCAGCCCCAGCATTTT
TRBV5-4	-	-	TRBJ2-6	CASSLLASGANVLTF	TGTGCCAGCAGCTTGCTGGCCTCTGGGGCCAACGTCCTGACTTTC
TRBV6-1	-	-	TRBJ1-5	CASVIPGSNQPQHF	TGTGCCAGCGTAATTCCGGGGAGCAATCAGCCCCAGCATTTT
TRBV5-1	-	TRBD2	TRBJ2-7	CASSLEASGTREQYF	TGCGCCAGCAGCTTGGAAGCTAGCGGAACGAGGGAGCAGTACTTC
TRBV18	-	TRBD2	TRBJ2-3	CASSSGRSTDTQYF	TGTGCCAGCTCTAGCGGGAGAAGCACAGATACGCAGTATTTT
TRBV4-2	-	-	TRBJ1-2	CASSQDLETAYGYTF	TGTGCCAGCAGCCAAGATCTCGAGACAGCCTATGGCTACACCTTC
TRBV4-3	-	-	TRBJ2-3	CASSQEASLGTDTQYF	TGCGCCAGCAGCCAAGAAGCGAGTCTGGGCACAGATACGCAGTATTTT
TRBV27	-	TRBD1	TRBJ1-1	CASSWRGQGAFGSEAFF	TGTGCCAGCAGCTGGAGGGGACAGGGGGCTTTCGGTTCTGAAGCTTTCTTT
TRBV6-5	few	-	TRBJ2-2	CASSYARTNRELFF	TGTGCCAGCAGTTACGCCCGGACAAACAGGGAGCTGTTTTTT